The 27 T cell receptor beta chains in this list originate from one sample, sequenced in a study of T cell changes during pregnancy in multiple sclerosis. The repertoire was sequenced with immunoSEQ multiplex PCR; TCRdb's copy has only in-frame clones and lacks some. The data show roughly 76,000 clones, approximately 91% seen once. This sample comprised CD4+ T cells from peripheral blood mononuclear cells, obtained after pregnancy. These receptors came from a female donor with multiple sclerosis, enrolled in a pregnancy study.

The chain joins TRBV6-5 to TRBJ1-2, with 7 bases that match TRBD1. CDR1 MNHEY and CDR2 SVGAGI come from the germline V gene. This CDR3 has 14 amino acids. V lost 5 bases to trimming and J lost 5 bases; unmatched junction nucleotides: 8. In nucleotides, the CDR3 is TGTGCCAGCAGTCAAGACAGGGCCCCTTATGGCTACACCTTC. As protein: CASSQDRAPYGYTF.

V is TRBV7-2 and J is TRBJ1-4; 10 positions agree with TRBD1. The CDR3 length is 15 residues. Trimming at V came to 5 bases and at J to 8 bases, leaving 8 bases not matched to a gene. Germline V gives CDR1 SGHTA, CDR2 FQGNSA. The CDR3 DNA reads TGTGCCAGCAGCCCCGGGACAGGGGAGGGAGAAAAACTGTTTTTT. Its translation: CASSPGTGEGEKLFF.

The rearrangement links TRBV6-6 to TRBJ2-5; perhaps TRBD2 as D (6 bases). Trimming shortened V by 6 bases and J by 4 bases, and 15 bases separated the two germline ends. The CDR3 runs 14 residues. Per the germline V gene, CDR1 is MNHNY and CDR2 is SVGAGI (reference sequence). The CDR3, as DNA: TGTGCCAGCAGCCTCTCGGCGGGACGAGAGACCCAGTACTTC. It encodes CASSLSAGRETQYF.

The rearrangement joins TRBV28 to TRBJ2-5, with 8 bases aligning to TRBD2. The germline V gene encodes CDR1 MDHEN and CDR2 SYDVKM. With 8 bases clipped from V and 0 bases from J, the junction kept 8 bases outside the gene matches. The CDR3 runs 15 residues. The CDR3 region is CASQTSGSYQETQYF. The CDR3 coding sequence is TGTGCCAGCCAAACTAGCGGATCGTACCAAGAGACCCAGTACTTC.

To note about this clone: This is likely a read error, given that the CDR3 carries no conserved phenylalanine or tryptophan at its end. The chain uses TRBV2 and TRBJ2-3; D unclear. Trimming left V 2 bases short and J 1 base short, with 13 bases between. Germline V gene lookup returns CDR1 SNHLY and CDR2 FYNNEI. The CDR3 contains 16 residues. Here the CDR3 reads CASSELLDPRTDTQYL. The CDR3 nucleotides read TGTGCCAGCAGTGAATTGCTCGACCCCCGCACAGATACGCAGTATCTT.

J is TRBJ1-3 and V is TRBV7-9, with D maybe TRBD1 (5 bases). The CDR3 consists of 15 residues. V was pared by 7 bases and J by 0 bases, with 13 bases between. Germline V CDR1 and CDR2: SEHNR, FQNEAQ (reference sequence). The CDR3 nucleotides are TGTGCCAGCACGTTGGGACTCATCTCTGGAAACACCATATATTTT. This codes for CASTLGLISGNTIYF.

The chain carries TRBV5-6 and TRBJ1-1; D not resolved. Trimming stripped 4 bases from V and 4 bases from J, with 11 bases between. The CDR3 has 13 residues. Germline V gives CDR1 SGHDT, CDR2 YYEEEE. CDR3 in DNA: TGTGCCAGCAGCCGGCGGGGAGGCACTGAAGCTTTCTTT. Translation gives CASSRRGGTEAFF.

V is TRBV6-5 and J is TRBJ2-7; 7 bases match TRBD1. J gave up 2 bases and V 8 bases, and 3 bases lay outside the gene matches. Germline CDR1 reads MNHEY; CDR2 reads SVGAGI. CDR3 size: 12 residues. This CDR3 reads CASLDRAYEQYF. As DNA, the CDR3 is TGTGCCAGCTTAGACAGGGCCTACGAGCAGTACTTC.

This rearrangement joins TRBV7-3 to TRBJ2-2; D might be TRBD1 (5 bases). The CDR3 totals 16 residues. Looked up from germline, CDR1 is SGHTA and CDR2 is FQGTGA. V lost 5 bases and J 7 bases, leaving 20 bases between the germline ends. The DNA of the CDR3 is TGTGCCAGCAGCAAATCAGGCAGGGCTTATGGCGGGGAGCTGTTTTTT. Translation gives CASSKSGRAYGGELFF. Filled out from reference TRBV7-3 and TRBJ2-2, the complete variable domain reads GAGVSQTPSNKVTEKGKYVELRCDPISGHTALYWYRQSLGQGPEFLIYFQGTGAADDSGLPNDRFFAVRPEGSVSTLKIQRTERGDSAVYLCASSKSGRAYGGELFFGEGSRLTVL.

The gene calls are TRBV19 and TRBJ2-1; 7 bases match TRBD2. Germline V gene data show CDR1 as LNHDA and CDR2 as SQIVND (reference sequence). The CDR3 extends over 14 amino acids. With V trimmed by 7 bases and J by 5 bases, 8 bases remained unmatched. CDR3 region: CASMSGVTNNEQFF. The CDR3 nucleotides are TGTGCCAGTATGAGCGGGGTGACGAACAATGAGCAGTTCTTC. Based on the CDR3 plus reference TRBV19 and TRBJ2-1, the full variable domain is DGGITQSPKYLFRKEGQNVTLSCEQNLNHDAMYWYRQDPGQGLRLIYYSQIVNDFQKGDIAEGYSVSREKKESFPLTVTSAQKNPTAFYLCASMSGVTNNEQFFGPGTRLTVL.

This chain uses TRBV7-8 with TRBJ2-3, with 14 bases matching TRBD2. Germline-derived CDR1 and CDR2 are SGHVS and FQNEAQ. This CDR3 spans 17 amino acids. Trimming removed 4 bases from V and 5 bases from J; junction bases left unmatched: 8. The CDR3 sequence is CASSSWTSGGSGDTQYF. DNA for the CDR3: TGTGCCAGCAGCTCTTGGACTAGCGGGGGGTCGGGAGATACGCAGTATTTT. Supplemented by reference TRBV7-8 and TRBJ2-3, the full variable domain reads GAGVSQSPRYKVAKRGQDVALRCDPISGHVSLFWYQQALGQGPEFLTYFQNEAQLDKSGLPSDRFFAERPEGSVSTLKIQRTQQEDSAVYLCASSSWTSGGSGDTQYFGPGTRLTVL.

This clone occurred many times. This chain links TRBV5-5 with TRBJ1-5, with no clear D. Germline V gene data show CDR1 as SGHKS and CDR2 as YYEKEE (reference sequence). V gave up 1 base and J gave up 0 bases, with 11 bases separating them. The CDR3 is 16 residues long. CDR3 in amino acids: CASSLTGSLSNQPQHF. CDR3 nucleotide sequence: TGTGCCAGCAGCTTGACGGGGAGTCTTAGCAATCAGCCCCAGCATTTT.

The chain employs TRBV29-1 and TRBJ2-2; weak D call: TRBD2 (5 bases). CDR1 and CDR2 (germline): SQVTM, ANQGSEA. There are 11 residues in the CDR3. V lost 7 bases and J lost 6, with 9 bases in between. CDR3 amino acids: CSARAAGELFF. The DNA for the CDR3 is TGCAGCGCAAGAGCGGCCGGGGAGCTGTTTTTT.

This rearrangement joins TRBV27 to TRBJ1-2, with D perhaps TRBD1 (5 bases). The CDR3 consists of 14 residues. CDR1 and CDR2 (germline): MNHEY, SMNVEV (reference sequence). Trimming removed 6 bases from V and 3 bases from J, with 14 bases in between. The CDR3 is CASSRRGTDYGYTF. In DNA, the CDR3 is TGTGCCAGCAGCCGCCGGGGGACCGACTATGGCTACACCTTC.

The chain joins TRBV14 to TRBJ2-2; a possible D gene is TRBD2 (6 bases). Germline assignment: CDR1 SGHDN and CDR2 FVKESK. Trimming removed 4 bases at V and 6 bases at J, with 12 bases between. The CDR3 consists of 14 residues. This CDR3 is CASSLQTSPGELFF. In nucleotides, the CDR3 is TGTGCCAGCAGCCTGCAGACTAGTCCCGGGGAGCTGTTTTTT.

This sequence joins TRBV5-4 and TRBJ2-7, with 8 bases that match TRBD2. In germline, CDR1 is SGHNT, CDR2 YYREEE (reference sequence). This CDR3 has 14 amino acids. The trim removed 3 bases at V and 0 bases at J, leaving 2 bases unmatched. The CDR3 DNA reads TGTGCCAGCAGCTCAAGCGGGGGCTCCTACGAGCAGTACTTC. Translated, it gives CASSSSGGSYEQYF.

The V call is TRBV19, the J call TRBJ2-1; a possible D gene is TRBD1 (5 bases). Germline loops: CDR1 LNHDA, CDR2 SQIVND (reference sequence). V dropped 0 bases and J dropped 0 bases, with 9 bases sitting between them. The CDR3 loop spans 16 amino acids. The CDR3 is CASSIDQGASYNEQFF. CDR3 sequence (DNA): TGTGCCAGTAGTATAGATCAAGGGGCCTCCTACAATGAGCAGTTCTTC.

The CDR3: CASSASGTASPQGTIYF. CDR3 nucleotide sequence: TGTGCCAGCAGCGCCTCCGGGACAGCCTCTCCCCAGGGCACCATATATTTT. The V call is TRBV9, the J call TRBJ1-3, with TRBD1 matching over 7 bases. The germline gives CDR1 SGDLS, CDR2 YYNGEE. The junction had 18 bases not matched to a gene; V was cut back by 3 bases and J by 9 bases. This CDR3 contains 17 residues.

The chain joins TRBV28 to TRBJ2-7, with D unclear. The CDR3 spans 11 residues. Germline V CDR1 and CDR2: MDHEN, SYDVKM. V lost 5 bases to trimming and J lost 2 bases, with 4 bases between them. CDR3 region: CASSPAYEQYF. The DNA for the CDR3 is TGTGCCAGCAGTCCGGCCTACGAGCAGTACTTC.

The chain recombines TRBV15 with TRBJ2-5, with TRBD1 as a possible D gene (5 bases). The CDR3 runs 16 residues. CDR1 is LNHNV, CDR2 YYDKDF, per germline (reference sequence). V lost 0 bases to trimming and J lost 4 bases, with 15 bases between them. The CDR3 spells CATSRDPDLRGETQYF. CDR3 coding DNA: TGTGCCACCAGCAGAGACCCGGACCTAAGGGGAGAGACCCAGTACTTC.

The chain links TRBV19 to TRBJ1-3, with 7 bases matching TRBD1. CDR1 LNHDA and CDR2 SQIVND come from the germline V gene (reference sequence). J was trimmed by 0 bases and V by 7 bases; bases with no gene match: 9. The CDR3 length is 16 residues. CDR3 sequence reads: CASTTGAGSSGNTIYF. CDR3 DNA sequence: TGTGCCAGTACCACAGGGGCGGGAAGCTCTGGAAACACCATATATTTT.

The V call is TRBV15, the J call TRBJ1-5; D remains ambiguous. The CDR3 covers 16 residues. Trimming took off 0 bases at V and 2 bases at J, with 11 bases between the two ends. Germline V gene lookup returns CDR1 LNHNV and CDR2 YYDKDF (reference sequence). The CDR3 nucleotides are TGTGCCACCAGCAGAGATAGGAACCAGGGCAATCAGCCCCAGCATTTT. Translating gives CATSRDRNQGNQPQHF.

The chain employs TRBV27 and TRBJ2-7; 8 bases align to TRBD1. After removal of 4 bases from V and 2 bases from J, the junction contained 10 bases not matched to a gene. Germline CDR1 is MNHEY and CDR2 is SMNVEV (reference sequence). The CDR3 loop spans 16 amino acids. CDR3 sequence: CASSSLGTGRPYEQYF. In DNA form, the CDR3 reads TGTGCCAGCAGTTCCCTCGGGACAGGTCGTCCCTACGAGCAGTACTTC.

The rearrangement links TRBV6-1 to TRBJ2-7, with D possibly being TRBD2 (6 bases). There are 12 residues in the CDR3. Germline-derived CDR1 and CDR2 are MNHNS and SASEGT. V dropped 5 bases and J dropped 6 bases, with 11 bases sitting between them. Here the CDR3 DNA reads TGTGCCAGCAGTTCAACTAGCTTCGAGCAGTACTTC. It yields the protein CASSSTSFEQYF.

The chain has TRBV9 and TRBJ2-7; 10 nucleotides agree with TRBD2. The V gene end was trimmed by 3 bases and the J gene end by 7 bases; junction bases not matched to a gene: 13. This CDR3 is built from 16 residues. The germline V gene has CDR1 SGDLS and CDR2 YYNGEE. The CDR3 reads CASSEGTSAQPREQYF. Written as DNA, the CDR3 is TGTGCCAGCAGCGAGGGGACTAGCGCCCAACCGAGGGAGCAGTACTTC.

The chain joins TRBV19 to TRBJ1-6, with D maybe TRBD1 (5 bases). Germline CDR1 is LNHDA and CDR2 is SQIVND (reference sequence). This CDR3 is 16 amino acids long. Trimming stripped 7 bases from V and 9 bases from J, with 22 bases between. The CDR3 here is CASTHRLPGGGSPLHF. The CDR3 DNA follows: TGTGCCAGTACGCATCGACTGCCCGGGGGGGGTTCACCCCTCCACTTT.

CDR3 sequence: CASSSLKGADTEAFF. The DNA for the CDR3 is TGTGCCAGCAGCTCACTAAAGGGGGCGGACACTGAAGCTTTCTTT. V gene TRBV11-2 combines with J gene TRBJ1-1, with TRBD1 matching 7 bases. Germline V gene sequence: CDR1 SGHAT, CDR2 FQNNGV. This CDR3 contains 15 residues. The junction had 8 bases not matched to a gene; V was cut back by 4 bases and J by 3 bases. Filled out from reference TRBV11-2 and TRBJ1-1, the complete variable domain reads EAGVAQSPRYKIIEKRQSVAFWCNPISGHATLYWYQQILGQGPKLLIQFQNNGVVDDSQLPKDRFSAERLKGVDSTLKIQPAKLEDSAVYLCASSSLKGADTEAFFGQGTRLTVV.